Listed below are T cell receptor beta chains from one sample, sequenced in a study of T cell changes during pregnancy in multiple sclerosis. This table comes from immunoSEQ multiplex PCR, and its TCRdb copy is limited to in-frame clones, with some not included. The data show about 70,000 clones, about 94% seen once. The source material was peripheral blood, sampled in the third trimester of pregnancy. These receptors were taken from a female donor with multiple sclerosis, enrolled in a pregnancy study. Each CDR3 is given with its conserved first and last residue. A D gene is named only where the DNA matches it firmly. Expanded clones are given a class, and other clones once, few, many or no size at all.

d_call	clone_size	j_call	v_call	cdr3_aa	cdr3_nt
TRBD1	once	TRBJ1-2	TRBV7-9	CASSGTGGYGYTF	TGTGCCAGCAGCGGGACAGGGGGGTATGGCTACACCTTC
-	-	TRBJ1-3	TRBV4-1	CASSQGPNGNTIYF	TGCGCCAGCAGCCAAGGGCCCAACGGAAACACCATATATTTT
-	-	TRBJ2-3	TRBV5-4	CASSLVGRGTDTQYF	TGTGCCAGCAGCTTGGTGGGCAGGGGAACAGATACGCAGTATTTT
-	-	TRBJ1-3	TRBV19	CASSTQLSSGNTIYF	TGTGCCAGTAGTACCCAACTAAGCTCTGGAAACACCATATATTTT
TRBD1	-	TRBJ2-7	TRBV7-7	CASSPGPGGEQYF	TGTGCTAGCAGTCCAGGGCCAGGGGGCGAGCAGTACTTC
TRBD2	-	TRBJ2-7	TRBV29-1	CSVGGGSEQYF	TGCAGCGTTGGGGGGGGGAGCGAGCAGTACTTC
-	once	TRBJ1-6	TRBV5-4	CASSRQIYNSPLHF	TGTGCCAGCAGCCGCCAGATCTATAATTCACCCCTCCACTTT
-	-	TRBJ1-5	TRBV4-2	CASSLGGGDGENQPQHF	TGTGCCAGCAGCCTCGGAGGGGGGGACGGAGAAAATCAGCCCCAGCATTTT
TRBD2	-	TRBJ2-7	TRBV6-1	CASSEWGTSGGLVQYF	TGTGCCAGCAGTGAATGGGGGACTAGCGGGGGGTTGGTGCAGTACTTC
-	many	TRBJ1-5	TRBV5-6	CASSLAPGSNQPQHF	TGTGCCAGCAGCTTGGCCCCGGGGTCCAATCAGCCCCAGCATTTT
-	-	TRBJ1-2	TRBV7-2	CASSLDSGRGYGYTF	TGTGCCAGCAGCCTAGATTCCGGGAGAGGTTATGGCTACACCTTC
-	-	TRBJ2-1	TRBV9	CASSVLVGEQFF	TGTGCCAGCAGCGTACTAGTTGGGGAGCAGTTCTTC
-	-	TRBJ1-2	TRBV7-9	CASSLQGRLGYTF	TGTGCCAGCAGCTTACAGGGGCGTTTGGGCTACACCTTC
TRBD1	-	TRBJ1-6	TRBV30	CASRTGKNGNSPLHF	TGTGCTTCCCGGACAGGGAAGAACGGTAATTCACCCCTCCACTTT
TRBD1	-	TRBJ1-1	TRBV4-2	CASATGGTEAFF	TGTGCCAGCGCCACAGGGGGCACTGAAGCTTTCTTT
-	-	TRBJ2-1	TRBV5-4	CASSIAGQRANNEQFF	TGTGCCAGCAGCATTGCGGGACAGAGGGCGAACAATGAGCAGTTCTTC
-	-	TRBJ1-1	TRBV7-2	CASSLNRNTEAFF	TGTGCCAGCAGCCTGAACAGGAACACTGAAGCTTTCTTT
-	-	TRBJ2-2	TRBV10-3	CAIWGVDTGELFF	TGTGCCATCTGGGGGGTGGACACCGGGGAGCTGTTTTTT
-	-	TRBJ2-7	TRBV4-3	CASSQETGSVEQYF	TGCGCCAGCAGCCAAGAAACAGGGTCGGTGGAGCAGTACTTC
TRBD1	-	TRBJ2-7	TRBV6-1	CASLRQGYEQYF	TGTGCCAGCCTCAGACAGGGCTACGAGCAGTACTTC
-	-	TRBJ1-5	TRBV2	CASSDGAGRAQHF	TGTGCCAGCAGTGATGGGGCGGGAAGGGCCCAGCATTTT
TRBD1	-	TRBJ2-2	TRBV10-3	CAISEGRQGAIDTGELFF	TGTGCCATCAGTGAGGGCAGACAGGGGGCAATTGACACCGGGGAGCTGTTTTTT
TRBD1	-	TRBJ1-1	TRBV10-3	CAISETGVNTEAFF	TGTGCCATCAGTGAGACAGGGGTGAACACTGAAGCTTTCTTT
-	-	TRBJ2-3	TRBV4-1	CASSPQQSTDTQYF	TGCGCCAGCAGCCCACAGCAGAGCACAGATACGCAGTATTTT
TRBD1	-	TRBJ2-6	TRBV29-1	CSGQGAGANVLTF	TGCAGCGGACAGGGTGCTGGGGCCAACGTCCTGACTTTC
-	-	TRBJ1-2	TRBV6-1	CASRNRATAGGYTF	TGTGCCAGCAGGAACAGGGCCACGGCAGGTGGCTACACCTTC
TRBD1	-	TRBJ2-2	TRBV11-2	CASRLRQGAVKLFF	TGTGCCAGCAGATTAAGACAGGGGGCTGTGAAGCTGTTTTTT
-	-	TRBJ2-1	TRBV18	CASSVRFNDEQFF	TGTGCCAGCTCAGTCAGGTTTAACGATGAGCAGTTCTTC
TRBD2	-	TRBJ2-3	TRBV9	CASSGRLAGGPGDTQYF	TGTGCCAGCAGCGGACGCCTAGCGGGGGGGCCGGGAGATACGCAGTATTTT
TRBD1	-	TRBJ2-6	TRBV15	CATSPLQGVGSGANVLTF	TGTGCCACCAGCCCTTTACAGGGGGTAGGCTCTGGGGCCAACGTCCTGACTTTC
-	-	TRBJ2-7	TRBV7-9	CASSSRGYEQYF	TGTGCCAGCAGCTCGCGGGGTTACGAGCAGTACTTC
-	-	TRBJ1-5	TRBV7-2	CASSSRTARGKNQPQHF	TGTGCCAGCAGCTCCCGGACCGCTAGGGGCAAAAATCAGCCCCAGCATTTT
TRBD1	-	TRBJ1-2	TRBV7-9	CASSFRTGGEGYTF	TGTGCCAGCAGCTTCAGGACAGGGGGCGAGGGCTACACCTTC
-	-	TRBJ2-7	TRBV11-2	CASSRSGLTPNSYEQYF	TGTGCCAGCAGCCGCTCGGGACTTACTCCGAACTCCTACGAGCAGTACTTC
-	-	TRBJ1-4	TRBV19	CASKRGSGDEKLFF	TGTGCCAGTAAGAGGGGGAGTGGAGATGAAAAACTGTTTTTT
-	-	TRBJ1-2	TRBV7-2	CASSAGQPNGYTF	TGTGCCAGCAGCGCCGGACAGCCAAATGGCTACACCTTC
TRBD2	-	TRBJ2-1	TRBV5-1	CASSLDEIGRGAHEQFF	TGCGCCAGCAGCTTGGATGAAATCGGGCGGGGGGCGCATGAGCAGTTCTTC
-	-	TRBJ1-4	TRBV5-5	CASSLQGPEKLFF	TGTGCCAGCAGCCTACAGGGTCCGGAAAAACTGTTTTTT
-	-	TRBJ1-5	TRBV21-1	CAGRVRSNQPQHF	TGTGCCGGGCGGGTCAGGAGCAATCAGCCCCAGCATTTT
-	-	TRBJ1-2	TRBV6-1	CASSEGVRGTYGYTF	TGTGCCAGCAGTGAAGGGGTCAGGGGTACCTATGGCTACACCTTC
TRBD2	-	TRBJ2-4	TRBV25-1	CASRPSGALKNIQYF	TGTGCCAGCAGACCTAGCGGGGCCCTCAAAAACATTCAGTACTTC
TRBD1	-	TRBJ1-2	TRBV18	CASSSRGTGDYGYTF	TGTGCCAGCTCATCCAGGGGGACAGGGGACTATGGCTACACCTTC
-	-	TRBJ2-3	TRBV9	CASLKGQHTDTQYF	TGTGCCAGCCTAAAGGGACAACACACAGATACGCAGTATTTT
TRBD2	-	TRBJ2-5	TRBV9	CASSATSGGPIPPTQYF	TGTGCCAGCAGCGCGACTAGCGGGGGGCCTATTCCCCCGACCCAGTACTTC
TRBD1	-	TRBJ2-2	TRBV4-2	CASSQQQGETGELFF	TGTGCCAGCAGCCAACAACAGGGGGAGACCGGGGAGCTGTTTTTT
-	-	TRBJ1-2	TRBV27	CASSPGRGGYTF	TGTGCCAGCAGTCCGGGGAGGGGGGGCTACACCTTC
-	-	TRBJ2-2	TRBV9	CASSVGQFFDELFF	TGTGCCAGCAGCGTTGGACAGTTCTTCGATGAGCTGTTTTTT
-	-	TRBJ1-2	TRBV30	CAWSVGVSDGYTF	TGTGCCTGGAGTGTAGGGGTTTCGGATGGCTACACCTTC
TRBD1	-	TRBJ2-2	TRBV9	CASSVGRGGASGELFF	TGTGCCAGCAGCGTAGGAAGAGGGGGCGCTTCCGGGGAGCTGTTTTTT
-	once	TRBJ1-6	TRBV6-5	CASTDRENSPLHF	TGTGCCAGCACCGACAGAGAAAATTCACCCCTCCACTTT
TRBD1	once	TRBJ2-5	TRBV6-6	CASSTGTGQETQYF	TGTGCCAGCAGCACCGGGACAGGGCAAGAGACCCAGTACTTC
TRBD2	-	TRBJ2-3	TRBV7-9	CASSLGPSGGASTDTQYF	TGTGCCAGCAGCTTAGGGCCGAGCGGGGGTGCTAGCACAGATACGCAGTATTTT
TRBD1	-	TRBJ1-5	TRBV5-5	CASSAGQGLNQPQHF	TGTGCCAGCAGCGCTGGACAGGGCCTCAATCAGCCCCAGCATTTT
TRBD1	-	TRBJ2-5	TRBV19	CASSIDRGQETQYF	TGTGCCAGTAGTATCGACAGGGGGCAAGAGACCCAGTACTTC
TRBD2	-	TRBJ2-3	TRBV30	CAWSLGAGGGTDTQYF	TGTGCCTGGAGTCTGGGTGCGGGGGGGGGCACAGATACGCAGTATTTT
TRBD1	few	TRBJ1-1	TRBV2	CASSEHRGDTEAFF	TGTGCCAGCAGTGAACACAGGGGTGATACTGAAGCTTTCTTT
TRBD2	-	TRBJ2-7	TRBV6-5	CASRMGGVSYEQYF	TGTGCCAGCAGAATGGGGGGGGTCTCCTACGAGCAGTACTTC
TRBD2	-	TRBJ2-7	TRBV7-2	CASSLRLAGGPPEQYF	TGTGCCAGCAGCCTCAGACTAGCGGGGGGGCCCCCCGAGCAGTACTTC
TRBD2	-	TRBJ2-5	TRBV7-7	CASSLRLAGGLVQETQYF	TGTGCCAGCAGCCTGAGACTAGCGGGGGGGCTCGTCCAAGAGACCCAGTACTTC